The clone carrying this TCR beta chain has ten or more counts. The target antigen is unknown. TCRdb reanalysed the 5' RACE reads using MiXCR and keeps one entry per CDR3 protein. The sample yields about 350,000 distinct CDR3 sequences, roughly 13% seen once. This specimen comes from a study of T-cell memory formation after mild COVID-19. Findings and caveats of the study: Some responding clones appeared in pre-infection memory, suggesting cross-reactive memory joined. Contracting clones from day 15 to 85 had balanced CD4/CD8; later expanders favoured CD4+.

The CDR3 extends over 15 amino acids. The J segment lost 3 bases and the V segment lost 5 bases, leaving 5 bases of the junction unmatched. Germline CDR1 and CDR2: SGHTA and FQGNSA. V gene TRBV7-2 combines with J gene TRBJ2-1; the match to TRBD1 covers 9 bases. The sequenced sample consisted of PBMCs or a T cell subset sorted from them (not recorded which). The source is a man between 18 and 35 years old who had mild COVID-19 (a few samples of this study predate the infection). Cell type and time point are not known. CDR3 loop: CASSQTGGYYNEQFF. The CDR3 coding sequence is TGTGCCAGCAGCCAGACAGGGGGGTACTACAATGAGCAGTTCTTC.